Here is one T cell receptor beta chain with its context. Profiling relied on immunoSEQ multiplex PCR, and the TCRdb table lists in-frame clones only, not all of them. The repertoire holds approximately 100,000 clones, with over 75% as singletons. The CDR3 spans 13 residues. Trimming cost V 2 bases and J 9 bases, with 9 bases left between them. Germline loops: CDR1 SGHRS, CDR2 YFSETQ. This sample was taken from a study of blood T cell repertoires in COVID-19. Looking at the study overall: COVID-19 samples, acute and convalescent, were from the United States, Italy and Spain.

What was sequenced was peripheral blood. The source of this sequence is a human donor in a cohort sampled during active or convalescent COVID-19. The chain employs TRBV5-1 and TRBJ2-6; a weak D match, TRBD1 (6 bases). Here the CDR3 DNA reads TGCGCCAGCAGCTTCGGGACACACAACGTCCTGACTTTC. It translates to CASSFGTHNVLTF.